This TCR beta chain was captured in a study of beta chain features in type 1 diabetes. All of the isolated RNA was reverse transcribed, so expressed TCRB transcripts were sequenced. TCRdb's copy holds only in-frame clones and misses some; the assay was immunoSEQ multiplex PCR. The repertoire holds about 270,000 clones, with roughly an eighth as singletons. In its sample, this clone was seen a few times. As yet, its antigen is unknown. One heparinised blood draw averaging about 110 mL was given by each donor. The CDR3 consists of 15 residues. CDR1 and CDR2 (germline): SQVTM, ANQGSEA. V lost 7 bases and J 2 bases, leaving 20 bases between the germline ends. Notes on the study in general: All four CD4+ subsets of Type 1 diabetes patients contained TCRB CDR3s that were moderately but significantly shorter. Insertions at VDJ junctions were less frequent in type 1 diabetes patients. These patients also deleted more nucleotides at the same junctions.

This clonotype was sampled from a man younger than 40 with type 1 diabetes. The rearrangement joins TRBV29-1 to TRBJ2-5; D may be TRBD2 (6 bases). The sample comprised naive CD4+ T cells from blood. The CDR3 sequence: CSAQAPGVGQETQYF. The CDR3 coding sequence is TGCAGCGCCCAGGCCCCGGGGGTAGGTCAAGAGACCCAGTACTTC.